This T cell receptor (beta chain) was identified during a study of a mutant IDH1 vaccine in newly diagnosed glioma. At the level of the study: Eight vaccine injections were given to patients in weeks 1, 3, 5, 7, 11, 15, 19 and 23. Treated patients comprised roughly 60% males and about 38% females, mean age roughly 44 years. Earlier treatment was radiotherapy, temozolomide, or both, with most getting both.

Study conclusions and caveats: Changes to the top peripheral T cell clonotypes appeared unrelated to pseudoprogression.

Time point reported: week 11, during vaccination. Every vaccination contained 300 ug of the mutant IDH1 20-mer peptide and was paired with topical imiquimod. The repertoire was sequenced with immunoSEQ multiplex PCR; TCRdb's copy has only in-frame clones and lacks some. This table holds 110,000 or so clones, around 90% found once. A word on this clone: Its matching antigen is unknown.

This sequence originates from a woman in her forties or fifties with glioma. Specimen: PBMCs, collected from a glioma patient whose treatment included an IDH1 peptide vaccine.

CDR3 loop: CSITGTSGSSSTDTQYF. The CDR3 bases are TGCAGCATTACCGGGACTAGCGGGTCCTCTAGCACAGATACGCAGTATTTT. The gene calls are TRBV29-1 and TRBJ2-3, with 12 bases fitting TRBD2. Germline trimming cut 8 bases from V and 0 bases from J; bases unmatched to any gene: 12. The CDR3 contains 17 residues. Germline V gene data show CDR1 as SQVTM and CDR2 as ANQGSEA.